The rows below give T cell receptor beta chains drawn from one sample of a study of response to subunit inactivated influenza vaccine. From the RT-PCR reads, TCRdb called clonotypes with MiXCR, one entry per CDR3 protein. Of around 750,000 distinct CDR3 sequences in the sample, approximately 21% were seen once. Here the sequenced sample was PBMCs from blood, taken 5 days after vaccination. The receptor source for this set is a man aged 45-65 years who received an inactivated influenza vaccine. Both conserved end residues are part of each CDR3. D genes are given only for firm matches. Expanded clones are given a class, and other clones once, few, many or no size at all.

d_call	v_call	clone_size	j_call	cdr3_aa
NA	TRBV20-1	NA	TRBJ2-3	CSASRTPSGLTDTQYF
TRBD2	TRBV24-1	few	TRBJ2-1	CATSDLGLAGSVEQFF
NA	TRBV4-2	NA	TRBJ1-1	CASSQVAGRVNTEAFF
NA	TRBV28	few	TRBJ2-2	CASSANPDGRLFF
NA	TRBV11-2	few	TRBJ1-2	CASRGLLSTERGPFSTF
NA	TRBV12-3/TRBV12-4	few	TRBJ2-3	CASSLARDTTGADTQYF
NA	TRBV2	many	TRBJ2-5	CATGYQETQYF
TRBD1	TRBV10-3	few	TRBJ2-5	CAISDAGQGQETQYF
TRBD1	TRBV5-1	many	TRBJ2-3	CASSQSQGADTQYF
TRBD2	TRBV7-2	NA	TRBJ2-5	CASSKTSGTETQYF
NA	TRBV18	NA	TRBJ2-2	CASSPPGSAGELFF
NA	TRBV28	NA	TRBJ2-2	CATRRGGTGELFF
TRBD1	TRBV7-8	once	TRBJ1-2	CASSLRGQGANYGYTF
NA	TRBV10-3	few	TRBJ2-7	CAISESGVRLGSHEQYF
TRBD2	TRBV3-1	NA	TRBJ2-1	CACCRGLAEANEQFF
NA	TRBV7-8	few	TRBJ1-6	CASSLGMGSSYNSPLHF
NA	TRBV7-4	few	TRBJ1-5	CASSLVVFNWSNQPQHF
TRBD1	TRBV28	NA	TRBJ2-7	CASSLDSGTGGVKAEQYF
NA	TRBV30	NA	TRBJ2-7	CAWSVNQRQYF